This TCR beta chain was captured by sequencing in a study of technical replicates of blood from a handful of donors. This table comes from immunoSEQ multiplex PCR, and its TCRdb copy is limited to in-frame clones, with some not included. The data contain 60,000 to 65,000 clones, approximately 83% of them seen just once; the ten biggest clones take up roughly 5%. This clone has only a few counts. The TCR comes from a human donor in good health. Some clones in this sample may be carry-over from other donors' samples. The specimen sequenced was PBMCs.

The CDR3 nucleotides are TGTGCCAGCAGCCAAGCCGGGACAGATTCTCAGCAGTACTTC. This gives the protein CASSQAGTDSQQYF. V is TRBV4-2 and J is TRBJ2-7; TRBD1 agrees at 7 bases. The CDR3 is 14 residues long. The trim removed 1 base at V and 8 bases at J, leaving 8 bases unmatched. Germline loops: CDR1 LGHNA, CDR2 YNFKEQ.